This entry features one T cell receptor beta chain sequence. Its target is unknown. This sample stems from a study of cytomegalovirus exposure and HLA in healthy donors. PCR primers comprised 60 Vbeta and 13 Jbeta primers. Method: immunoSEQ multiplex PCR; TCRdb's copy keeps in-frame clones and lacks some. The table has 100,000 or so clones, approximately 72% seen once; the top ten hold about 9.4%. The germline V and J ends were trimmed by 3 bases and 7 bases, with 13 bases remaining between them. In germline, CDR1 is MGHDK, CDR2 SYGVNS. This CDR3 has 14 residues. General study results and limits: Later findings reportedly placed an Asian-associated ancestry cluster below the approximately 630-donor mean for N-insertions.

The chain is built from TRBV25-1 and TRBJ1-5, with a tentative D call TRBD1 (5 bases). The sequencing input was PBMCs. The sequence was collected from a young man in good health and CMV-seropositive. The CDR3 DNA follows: TGTGCCAGCAGTGACCAGGGAGGGTACCAGCCCCAGCATTTT. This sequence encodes CASSDQGGYQPQHF.